These 20 T cell receptor beta chains came from one sample sequenced in a study of cytomegalovirus exposure and HLA in healthy donors. Vbeta (60) and Jbeta (13) primers were used in the PCR. The repertoire was sequenced with immunoSEQ multiplex PCR; TCRdb's copy has only in-frame clones and lacks some. The sample lists 150,000 to 250,000 clones, just over 75% seen once, with approximately 2% in the top ten. The sample taken for sequencing was PBMCs. These receptors came from a man aged 30 to 39 in good health and CMV-seronegative.

This chain joins TRBV10-3 and TRBJ2-1, with a tentative D call TRBD1 (6 bases). Germline V gene data show CDR1 as ENHRY and CDR2 as SYGVKD. The CDR3 extends over 13 amino acids. V was clipped by 2 bases and J by 10 bases, with 12 bases between them. In DNA, the CDR3 is TGTGCCATCAGTGAGCTAGTAGGACAGGAGCAGTTCTTC. Translating gives CAISELVGQEQFF.

This clone was seen a single time. This rearrangement joins TRBV28 to TRBJ2-5, with 7 bases identical to TRBD2. V lost 5 bases, J lost 1 base, and 7 bases stayed unmatched. CDR3 length equals 15 residues. CDR1 and CDR2 (germline): MDHEN, SYDVKM. The CDR3 coding sequence is TGTGCCAGCAGTCCCAGACTAGCAGCCCAAGAGACCCAGTACTTC. This translates into CASSPRLAAQETQYF.

This chain links TRBV6-1 with TRBJ2-1; TRBD2 aligns across 9 bases. Unmatched junction bases numbered 6, after V lost 3 bases and J lost 6 bases. The CDR3 sequence is 15 residues long. The germline gives CDR1 MNHNS, CDR2 SASEGT. The CDR3 DNA reads as TGTGCCAGCAGTGAGCAAGCGGGAGGTGTCAATGAGCAGTTCTTC. Its translation is CASSEQAGGVNEQFF.

J is TRBJ2-2 and V is TRBV5-1, with 7 bases aligning to TRBD2. V lost 4 bases to trimming and J lost 2 bases; unmatched junction nucleotides: 8. The germline gives CDR1 SGHRS, CDR2 YFSETQ. The CDR3 sequence is 16 residues long. As DNA, the CDR3 is TGCGCCAGCAGCCCCCGGTCTAGCGGAAACACCGGGGAGCTGTTTTTT. Protein sequence: CASSPRSSGNTGELFF.

V gene TRBV10-1 combines with J gene TRBJ2-1; TRBD2 matches 11 bases. The CDR3 runs 14 residues. The germline CDR1 and CDR2 sequences are WNHNN and SYGVQD (reference sequence). V lost 7 bases to trimming and J lost 5 bases; unmatched junction nucleotides: 4. In nucleotides, the CDR3 is TGCGCCAGCAAACCGGGACTAGCGGACAATGAGCAGTTCTTC. Encoded protein: CASKPGLADNEQFF.

Comments on this clone: This sample includes further DNA sequences coding for the same CDR3. The chain employs TRBV5-1 and TRBJ2-1, with 12 bases lining up with TRBD2. This CDR3 contains 15 residues. V dropped 0 bases and J dropped 6; count of bases not matched to a gene: 1. Germline V gene lookup returns CDR1 SGHRS and CDR2 YFSETQ. CDR3 bases: TGCGCCAGCAGCTTGGGACTAGCGGGAGTCAATGAGCAGTTCTTC. It specifies CASSLGLAGVNEQFF.

The chain couples TRBV4-2 to TRBJ2-3, with 11 bases fitting TRBD2. The V gene end was trimmed by 0 bases and the J gene end by 3 bases; junction bases not matched to a gene: 8. The CDR3 has 18 residues. Germline values: CDR1 LGHNA, CDR2 YNFKEQ. The CDR3 is CASSQEGISGRGTDTQYF. The CDR3 nucleotides read TGTGCCAGCAGCCAAGAAGGGATTAGCGGGAGGGGTACAGATACGCAGTATTTT.

The chain combines TRBV28 with TRBJ2-7; 7 bases are shared with TRBD1. Germline loops: CDR1 MDHEN, CDR2 SYDVKM. With 0 bases clipped from V and 7 bases from J, the junction kept 9 bases outside the gene matches. CDR3 length equals 15 residues. CDR3 nucleotides: TGTGCCAGCAGTTTATGGTCAGGGGGTTCGAGAGAGCAGTACTTC. Translated, it gives CASSLWSGGSREQYF.

This clone showed up just a few times. The chain is built from TRBV7-3 and TRBJ2-1, with D perhaps matching TRBD2 (6 bases). Germline CDR1 reads SGHTA; CDR2 reads FQGTGA. V lost 5 bases and J lost 9, with 17 bases in between. The CDR3 covers 14 residues. The CDR3 spells CASSPGTPLGEQFF. The CDR3 DNA reads TGTGCCAGCAGCCCCGGGACTCCCCTGGGTGAGCAGTTCTTC.

The rearrangement joins TRBV19 to TRBJ2-7; 9 bases fit TRBD1. J lost 6 bases, V lost 3 bases, and 9 bases had no gene match. This CDR3 is built from 15 residues. Germline V lookup: CDR1 LNHDA, CDR2 SQIVND (reference sequence). CDR3 residues: CASSISWTGDSEQYF. As DNA, the CDR3 is TGTGCCAGTAGTATTTCGTGGACAGGGGACTCCGAGCAGTACTTC.

The V call is TRBV9, the J call TRBJ1-2, with TRBD1 identical over 8 bases. Unmatched junction bases numbered 9, after V lost 3 bases and J lost 8 bases. The CDR3 covers 14 residues. Germline V gives CDR1 SGDLS, CDR2 YYNGEE. The CDR3 nucleotides are TGTGCCAGCAGCGCCCAGGGGGCGTTGGGCGGCTACACCTTC. Its translation is CASSAQGALGGYTF.

The chain uses TRBV6-5 and TRBJ2-1; D might be TRBD2 (6 bases). The CDR3 sequence is 16 residues long. Trimming took 4 bases from V and 4 from J, leaving 17 bases between them. Germline V gene lookup returns CDR1 MNHEY and CDR2 SVGAGI. CDR3 sequence (DNA): TGTGCCAGCAGTTCCCTCGGCGGGGCAAATTACAATGAGCAGTTCTTC. This sequence encodes CASSSLGGANYNEQFF.

The gene calls are TRBV30 and TRBJ2-7, with 12 bases aligning to TRBD1. Trimming cost V 3 bases and J 2 bases; bases outside gene matches: 14. The length of the CDR3 is 18 residues. Looked up from germline, CDR1 is GTSNPN and CDR2 is SVGIG (reference sequence). CDR3 nucleotides: TGTGCCTGGAGACAGGGGGACAGGGGGCAAGTCCGAACCTACGAGCAGTACTTC. This translates into CAWRQGDRGQVRTYEQYF.

This clone was detected only a few times. This chain links TRBV7-8 with TRBJ2-7, with 9 bases that match TRBD2. The ends lost 1 base at V and 7 bases at J; junction bases unmatched: 2. CDR3 length: 13 amino acids. In germline, CDR1 is SGHVS, CDR2 FQNEAQ. CDR3 amino acids: CASSLGLAGEQYF. The DNA of the CDR3 is TGTGCCAGCAGCTTAGGGCTAGCGGGGGAGCAGTACTTC.

The V call is TRBV25-1, the J call TRBJ1-2; TRBD1 matches 7 bases. The CDR3 is made up of 15 amino acids. J lost 9 bases, V lost 2 bases, and 12 bases had no gene match. From germline, CDR1 is MGHDK and CDR2 SYGVNS. CDR3 nucleotide sequence: TGTGCCAGCAGTGAACCTTACAGGGGCCCTAGCAGCTACACCTTC. This translates into CASSEPYRGPSSYTF.

The chain recombines TRBV11-2 with TRBJ2-7; 9 nucleotides agree with TRBD1. There are 17 residues in the CDR3. The germline V gene encodes CDR1 SGHAT and CDR2 FQNNGV. Unmatched junction bases numbered 6, after V lost 0 bases and J lost 0 bases. In DNA form, the CDR3 reads TGTGCCAGCAGCTTAGATGGGGACAGGGACCTCTCCTACGAGCAGTACTTC. This encodes CASSLDGDRDLSYEQYF. The entire variable domain, with the rest obtained from reference TRBV11-2 and TRBJ2-7, is as follows: EAGVAQSPRYKIIEKRQSVAFWCNPISGHATLYWYQQILGQGPKLLIQFQNNGVVDDSQLPKDRFSAERLKGVDSTLKIQPAKLEDSAVYLCASSLDGDRDLSYEQYFGPGTRLTVT.

V gene TRBV7-9 combines with J gene TRBJ2-1; tentative D call: TRBD2 (5 bases). Germline lookup yields CDR1 SEHNR and CDR2 FQNEAQ (reference sequence). With 4 bases removed from V and 9 bases from J, the gap between germline ends came to 16 bases. This CDR3 contains 14 residues. In DNA form, the CDR3 reads TGTGCCAGCAGCTCGGGTGGGAGCGCTGGTGAGCAGTTCTTC. Its translation: CASSSGGSAGEQFF.

V usage is TRBV25-1 and J usage is TRBJ1-4, with 10 bases identical to TRBD1. The CDR3 loop spans 16 amino acids. After removal of 1 base from V and 7 bases from J, the junction contained 6 bases not matched to a gene. Germline V gives CDR1 MGHDK, CDR2 SYGVNS. CDR3 region: CASSESSGTGAEKLFF. As DNA, the CDR3 is TGTGCCAGCAGTGAATCCAGTGGGACAGGGGCTGAAAAACTGTTTTTT.

This chain uses TRBV4-1 with TRBJ1-2; 7 nucleotides line up with TRBD1. Germline-derived CDR1 and CDR2 are MGHRA and YSYEKL. This CDR3 is built from 13 residues. The ends lost 2 bases at V and 5 bases at J; junction bases unmatched: 2. For the CDR3, the DNA is TGCGCCAGCAGCCAAACACAGGGGTATGGCTACACCTTC. It specifies CASSQTQGYGYTF.

The chain carries TRBV28 and TRBJ2-7; maybe TRBD2 (5 bases). Germline CDR1 and CDR2: MDHEN and SYDVKM. Trimming pared 4 bases from V and 3 bases from J, leaving 13 bases between. The CDR3 covers 14 residues. CDR3 DNA: TGTGCCAGCAGTTCAGTCGAGGGATTCTACGAGCAGTACTTC. Residues: CASSSVEGFYEQYF.